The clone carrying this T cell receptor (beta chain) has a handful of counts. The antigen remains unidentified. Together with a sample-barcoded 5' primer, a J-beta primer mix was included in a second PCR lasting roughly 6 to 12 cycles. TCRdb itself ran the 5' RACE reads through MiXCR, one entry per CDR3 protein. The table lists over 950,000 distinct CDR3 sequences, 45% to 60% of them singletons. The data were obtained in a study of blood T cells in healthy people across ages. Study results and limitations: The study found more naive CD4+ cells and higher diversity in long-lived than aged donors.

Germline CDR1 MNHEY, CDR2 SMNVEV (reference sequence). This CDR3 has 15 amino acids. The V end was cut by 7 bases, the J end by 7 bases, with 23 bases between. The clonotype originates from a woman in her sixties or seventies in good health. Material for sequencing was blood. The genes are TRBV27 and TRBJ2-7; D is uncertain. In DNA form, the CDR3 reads TGTGCCAGCACCCAGGACGCCCCCAAATACAATGAGCAGTACTTC. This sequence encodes CASTQDAPKYNEQYF.